The 25 T cell receptor beta chains in this list originate from one sample, sequenced in a study of blood T cell repertoires in COVID-19. Clones were sequenced by immunoSEQ multiplex PCR, and TCRdb holds only the in-frame ones, with some missing. The sample records 150,000 to 200,000 clones, around 74% being singletons. Sequenced sample: peripheral blood. Receptor source: a man between 65 and 85 years old with acute or convalescent COVID-19.

The chain recombines TRBV2 with TRBJ2-1; D perhaps matches TRBD2 (6 bases). The V gene lost 7 bases and the J gene lost 6 bases, with 19 bases spanning the gap. CDR3 length: 15 residues. CDR1 and CDR2 from the germline V gene are SNHLY and FYNNEI. As DNA, the CDR3 is TGTGCCAGCACTACCTGGGGTCTAGCGAGCAATGAGCAGTTCTTC. This gives the protein CASTTWGLASNEQFF.

The chain joins TRBV7-3 to TRBJ2-2; tentative D call: TRBD2 (5 bases). CDR3 size: 15 residues. Trimming left V 4 bases short and J 2 bases short, with 11 bases between. The germline V gene encodes CDR1 SGHTA and CDR2 FQGTGA. The CDR3 DNA reads as TGTGCCAGCAGCTCCAGGACGGGAAACACCGGGGAGCTGTTTTTT. It translates to CASSSRTGNTGELFF.

The rearrangement uses TRBV7-9 and TRBJ2-1, with 14 bases identical to TRBD2. V was clipped by 5 bases and J by 7 bases; unmatched bases: 4. The CDR3 contains 15 residues. The germline V gene has CDR1 SEHNR and CDR2 FQNEAQ (reference sequence). In DNA form, the CDR3 reads TGTGCCAGCAGCCCTGGACTAGCGGGAGGAAATGAGCAGTTCTTC. This encodes CASSPGLAGGNEQFF.

This clone has just a few counts. This chain joins TRBV7-8 and TRBJ2-5, with D hard to call. Germline CDR1 SGHVS, CDR2 FQNEAQ. The CDR3 covers 11 residues. The ends were cut back, 5 bases at V and 3 bases at J, with 4 bases in the middle. CDR3 DNA sequence: TGTGCCAGCAGCCCTAAAGAGACCCAGTACTTC. It specifies CASSPKETQYF.

This clone came up many times. This rearrangement joins TRBV6-6 to TRBJ1-1; maybe TRBD1 (6 bases). Trimming left V 5 bases short and J 4 bases short, with 20 bases between. The CDR3 covers 16 residues. CDR1 MNHNY and CDR2 SVGAGI come from the germline V gene (reference sequence). Here the CDR3 DNA reads TGTGCCAGCAGTCCACCACAGGGTCCGTCGAGCACTGAAGCTTTCTTT. Its protein is CASSPPQGPSSTEAFF.

This chain joins TRBV9 and TRBJ1-1; 7 bases map to TRBD1. In germline, CDR1 is SGDLS, CDR2 YYNGEE. Trimming removed 4 bases from V and 3 bases from J; junction bases left unmatched: 6. The CDR3 length is 14 residues. CDR3 DNA: TGTGCCAGCAGCCTGGGACAGCACTACACTGAAGCTTTCTTT. Translated, it gives CASSLGQHYTEAFF.

This chain links TRBV7-2 with TRBJ2-3; D might be TRBD2 (5 bases). V lost 6 bases and J lost 0, with 10 bases in between. Germline lookup yields CDR1 SGHTA and CDR2 FQGNSA. This CDR3 region has 14 residues. CDR3 in amino acids: CASRLRTSTDTQYF. In DNA, the CDR3 is TGTGCCAGCAGACTTAGGACTAGCACAGATACGCAGTATTTT.

The chain joins TRBV11-3 to TRBJ1-2; no clear D gene. The CDR3 runs 14 residues. Germline assignment: CDR1 SGHNT and CDR2 YENEEA. The germline V and J ends were trimmed by 1 base and 2 bases, with 8 bases remaining between them. CDR3 loop: CASSLGAMNYGYTF. Here the CDR3 DNA reads TGTGCCAGCAGCTTAGGAGCCATGAACTATGGCTACACCTTC.

V and J are TRBV11-2 and TRBJ2-1, with D possibly matching TRBD1 (5 bases). Germline V gives CDR1 SGHAT, CDR2 FQNNGV. Trimming cost V 0 bases and J 8 bases, with 20 bases left between them. This CDR3 is built from 17 residues. The CDR3 region is CASSLETVDPNNDEQFF. The CDR3 DNA follows: TGTGCCAGCAGCTTAGAGACAGTGGACCCCAATAATGATGAGCAGTTCTTC.

The chain uses TRBV2 and TRBJ2-5; possible D gene TRBD1, 6 bases. Between the trimmed V and J ends, which lost 4 bases and 2 bases, there was a span of 11 bases. In germline, CDR1 is SNHLY, CDR2 FYNNEI. This CDR3 is built from 14 residues. The CDR3 region has the DNA TGTGCCAGCAGTGTACGGCAGGGGCAAGAGACCCAGTACTTC. Encoded protein: CASSVRQGQETQYF.

This clone was detected a few times. The CDR3 sequence: CASSLVGGAVADTQYF. Written as DNA, the CDR3 is TGTGCCAGCAGCTTGGTCGGGGGGGCGGTGGCAGATACGCAGTATTTT. This chain joins TRBV11-2 and TRBJ2-3; TRBD2 matches 8 bases. The germline V gene has CDR1 SGHAT and CDR2 FQNNGV. The CDR3 runs to 16 residues. Trimming cost V 3 bases and J 4 bases; bases outside gene matches: 9.

The CDR3 bases are TGTGCCAGCAGTTACACTAGCGGGAGTTCCCCCGAGCAGTACTTC. Translation: CASSYTSGSSPEQYF. The J gene is TRBJ2-7, the V gene TRBV2; 11 positions agree with TRBD2. Trimming removed 5 bases from V and 6 bases from J; junction bases left unmatched: 9. CDR1 is SNHLY, CDR2 FYNNEI, per germline. This CDR3 has 15 residues. The full variable domain, in which reference TRBV2 and TRBJ2-7 provide the parts outside the CDR3, is EPEVTQTPSHQVTQMGQEVILRCVPISNHLYFYWYRQILGQKVEFLVSFYNNEISEKSEIFDDQFSVERPDGSNFTLKIRSTKLEDSAMYFCASSYTSGSSPEQYFGPGTRLTVT.

The rearrangement joins TRBV7-2 to TRBJ1-3; 7 bases align to TRBD1. The trim removed 4 bases at V and 3 bases at J, leaving 6 bases unmatched. Per germline, CDR1 SGHTA and CDR2 FQGNSA. The CDR3 loop spans 15 amino acids. The CDR3, as DNA: TGTGCCAGCAGCTCCCCGCCAGGGGGTGGAAACACCATATATTTT. Translation gives CASSSPPGGGNTIYF.

The chain recombines TRBV7-3 with TRBJ2-2; D gene ambiguous. Trimming cost V 2 bases and J 5 bases, with 6 bases left between them. CDR1 and CDR2 (germline): SGHTA, FQGTGA. This CDR3 spans 13 amino acids. The CDR3 reads CASSLYETGELFF. DNA for the CDR3: TGTGCCAGCAGCTTATATGAGACCGGGGAGCTGTTTTTT.

This chain uses TRBV30 with TRBJ2-1; 10 bases align to TRBD2. This CDR3 spans 19 amino acids. CDR1 is GTSNPN and CDR2 is SVGIG in the germline V gene (reference sequence). The junction had 17 bases not matched to a gene; V was cut back by 3 bases and J by 3 bases. The chain's CDR3 is CAWRTVSGGTDAFYNEQFF. DNA for the CDR3: TGTGCCTGGAGAACGGTTAGCGGGGGGACCGACGCCTTCTACAATGAGCAGTTCTTC.

The sample holds a few counts of this clone. The chain recombines TRBV12-3 or TRBV12-4 with TRBJ2-1, with a weak D call TRBD2 (6 bases). The length of the CDR3 is 13 residues. Trimming shortened V by 5 bases and J by 10 bases, and 15 bases separated the two germline ends. CDR3 coding DNA: TGTGCCAGCAGTCCGCCCTATGCGGGGGAGCAGTTCTTC. Amino acids: CASSPPYAGEQFF.

This clone came up a few times. The same CDR3 also results from other DNA sequences found in this sample. This sequence joins TRBV5-1 and TRBJ2-7; 9 nucleotides align to TRBD2. The length of the CDR3 is 16 residues. V shed 2 bases and J 0 bases; nucleotides not matched to a gene: 6. CDR1 and CDR2 (germline): SGHRS, YFSETQ. This chain's CDR3 is CASSFGLAPSSYEQYF. CDR3 sequence (DNA): TGCGCCAGCAGCTTTGGACTAGCGCCGTCCTCCTACGAGCAGTACTTC.

This rearrangement joins TRBV14 to TRBJ1-2; 9 bases match TRBD1. V lost 5 bases and J lost 7; bases outside the gene matches: 11. Germline V gives CDR1 SGHDN, CDR2 FVKESK. The CDR3 is 15 residues long. The CDR3 coding sequence is TGTGCCAGCAGCTATACCGGGACAGGGTTAGGTGGCTACACCTTC. It translates to CASSYTGTGLGGYTF. The complete variable domain, with remaining parts taken from reference TRBV14 and TRBJ1-2, reads EAGVTQFPSHSVIEKGQTVTLRCDPISGHDNLYWYRRVMGKEIKFLLHFVKESKQDESGMPNNRFLAERTGGTYSTLKVQPAELEDSGVYFCASSYTGTGLGGYTFGSGTRLTVV.

This clone was seen more than once but under ten times. This chain uses TRBV5-1 with TRBJ2-5; 11 bases fit TRBD2. The CDR3 is 15 amino acids. The V gene's germline CDR1 is SGHRS and CDR2 YFSETQ. After removal of 3 bases from V and 2 bases from J, the junction contained 3 bases not matched to a gene. CDR3 coding DNA: TGCGCCAGCAGCTATGGGACTAGCGGACAAGAGACCCAGTACTTC. The encoded protein is CASSYGTSGQETQYF.

V and J are TRBV6-5 and TRBJ1-1; tentative D call: TRBD1 (5 bases). V lost 2 bases and J lost 4, with 14 bases in between. This CDR3 is built from 15 residues. The V gene's germline CDR1 is MNHEY and CDR2 SVGAGI. CDR3 amino acids: CASSYAGGWTTEAFF. The CDR3 bases are TGTGCCAGCAGTTACGCCGGGGGGTGGACCACTGAAGCTTTCTTT.

V usage is TRBV7-9 and J usage is TRBJ1-1; D gene uncertain. Germline CDR1 and CDR2: SEHNR and FQNEAQ (reference sequence). Trimming removed 0 bases from V and 6 bases from J, with 14 bases in between. The CDR3 sequence is 15 residues long. CDR3 amino acids: CASSLAATYLSEAFF. CDR3 nucleotides: TGTGCCAGCAGCTTAGCGGCGACTTACCTCTCTGAAGCTTTCTTT.

This chain joins TRBV6-2 or TRBV6-3 and TRBJ2-7; perhaps TRBD2 as D (6 bases). The length of the CDR3 is 11 residues. V dropped 5 bases and J dropped 6 bases, with 8 bases sitting between them. Per germline, CDR1 MNHEY and CDR2 SVGEGT. CDR3 nucleotide sequence: TGTGCCAGCAGTGCCGGGGGCGAGCAGTACTTC. Amino acid sequence: CASSAGGEQYF.

The chain links TRBV5-1 to TRBJ2-3, with D possibly matching TRBD2 (6 bases). The CDR3 extends over 15 amino acids. The germline gives CDR1 SGHRS, CDR2 YFSETQ. V dropped 3 bases and J dropped 0 bases, with 11 bases sitting between them. The CDR3 reads CASSYSGTSTDTQYF. The DNA for the CDR3 is TGCGCCAGCAGCTATAGCGGTACTAGCACAGATACGCAGTATTTT.

This clone was detected once. The CDR3 region is CASSLWGGPNTGELFF. The DNA of the CDR3 is TGTGCCAGCAGCTTATGGGGAGGCCCAAACACCGGGGAGCTGTTTTTT. This rearrangement joins TRBV13 to TRBJ2-2; maybe TRBD2 (6 bases). Between the trimmed V and J ends, which lost 2 bases and 2 bases, there was a span of 12 bases. The CDR3 has 16 residues. Germline V CDR1 and CDR2: PRHDT, FYEKMQ (reference sequence).

This rearrangement joins TRBV9 to TRBJ1-6; 9 bases line up with TRBD1. The CDR3 loop spans 17 amino acids. The ends lost 3 bases at V and 2 bases at J; junction bases unmatched: 6. Germline V gives CDR1 SGDLS, CDR2 YYNGEE. CDR3 region: CASSGGTGPTYNSPLHF. The CDR3 coding sequence is TGTGCCAGCAGCGGGGGGACAGGGCCTACCTATAATTCACCCCTCCACTTT.